This TCR beta chain stems from a study of cytomegalovirus exposure and HLA in healthy donors. The wider study: Inside one of the first data releases sat roughly 80 million unique TCRs taken from HLA-typed donors. In terms of ancestry, the Caucasian-associated cluster contained about four fifths of the approximately 400 genotyped donors. Study-wide results and limits: A later analysis linked a missense DCLRE1C variant to TCR beta V- and J-gene trimming.

PCR employed 60 Vbeta and 13 Jbeta primers. Method: immunoSEQ multiplex PCR; TCRdb's copy keeps in-frame clones and lacks some. This sample carries approximately 100,000 clones, approximately 80% of them seen once, and the ten largest clones take less than 3.5%. Trimming removed 3 bases at V and 2 bases at J, with 15 bases between. Germline V gene lookup returns CDR1 SGHTA and CDR2 FQGNSA. This CDR3 has 16 amino acids. With respect to this clone: Its matching antigen is unknown.

The chain carries TRBV7-2 and TRBJ2-3; D perhaps matches TRBD2 (6 bases). What was sequenced was PBMCs. This clonotype was sampled from a female donor in good health and CMV-seronegative. The CDR3 region is CASSFVGRGDTDTQYF. The CDR3 DNA sequence: TGTGCCAGCAGCTTCGTCGGGCGGGGAGACACAGATACGCAGTATTTT.